These 26 T cell receptor beta chains were all obtained from the same sample, sequenced in a study of graft-versus-host responses after intestinal transplantation. No antigen has been identified for these receptors. The assay was immunoSEQ multiplex PCR, and TCRdb's table has in-frame clones only and misses some. Of some 110,000 clones in the sample, roughly 92% are singletons; the top ten hold about 0.25%. The sample here was unstimulated CD4+ T cells sorted from spleen or lymph node cells, taken before transplant. The receptors come from a human donor who was the organ donor for an intestinal transplant.

The chain combines TRBV18 with TRBJ2-2, with no clear D. The CDR3 is 14 residues long. V was pared by 3 bases and J by 6 bases, with 11 bases between. Looked up from germline, CDR1 is KGHSH and CDR2 is LQKENI. The CDR3 region has the DNA TGTGCCAGCTCACCTGAGTTGGGCGCCGGGGAGCTGTTTTTT. It codes for CASSPELGAGELFF.

J is TRBJ2-1 and V is TRBV28; D may be TRBD2 (5 bases). Trimming cost V 2 bases and J 10 bases, with 21 bases left between them. The CDR3 length is 16 residues. CDR1 is MDHEN and CDR2 is SYDVKM in the germline V gene. The CDR3 sequence is CASSLIASITSYEQFF. The CDR3 DNA reads TGTGCCAGCAGTTTAATCGCTAGCATCACCTCGTACGAGCAGTTCTTC.

The rearrangement joins TRBV4-1 to TRBJ2-3; TRBD2 agrees at 7 bases. There are 16 residues in the CDR3. Per germline, CDR1 MGHRA and CDR2 YSYEKL. V trimming: 4 bases; J trimming: 2 bases; junction bases outside the gene matches: 9. CDR3 region: CASSRGGPPVTDTQYF. CDR3 DNA: TGCGCCAGCAGCCGCGGGGGACCGCCTGTCACAGATACGCAGTATTTT.

This clone turned up a few times. The chain joins TRBV29-1 to TRBJ2-3, with 9 nucleotides matching TRBD1. The germline V gene encodes CDR1 SQVTM and CDR2 ANQGSEA. CDR3 length: 15 residues. V lost 2 bases and J lost 2; bases outside the gene matches: 5. CDR3 amino acids: CSVESGTGTTDTQYF. DNA of the CDR3: TGCAGCGTTGAATCCGGGACAGGGACCACAGATACGCAGTATTTT.

This chain joins TRBV5-4 and TRBJ2-5; D is uncertain. CDR3 length equals 13 residues. Trimming cost V 1 base and J 3 bases, with 7 bases left between them. The germline gives CDR1 SGHNT, CDR2 YYREEE (reference sequence). The CDR3 loop reads CASSLPSEETQYF. The CDR3 nucleotides read TGTGCCAGCAGCTTGCCCTCGGAAGAGACCCAGTACTTC.

V is TRBV30 and J is TRBJ2-7; tentative D call: TRBD2 (5 bases). The germline CDR1 and CDR2 sequences are GTSNPN and SVGIG (reference sequence). There are 17 residues in the CDR3. The ends were cut back, 4 bases at V and 2 bases at J, with 24 bases in the middle. The CDR3 DNA is TGTGCCTGGACGAGACGTAGGCGGGTTCTAGGAGCCTACGAGCAGTACTTC. Residues: CAWTRRRRVLGAYEQYF.

The rearrangement uses TRBV19 and TRBJ2-1; TRBD2 agrees at 10 bases. Losses at the gene ends were 6 bases for V and 8 bases for J; bases not matched to a gene: 16. The germline V gene has CDR1 LNHDA and CDR2 SQIVND (reference sequence). This CDR3 has 17 amino acids. The CDR3 sequence: CASSDKTFGLADHEQFF. Written as DNA, the CDR3 is TGTGCCAGTAGCGACAAGACCTTCGGACTAGCGGACCATGAGCAGTTCTTC.

The rearrangement uses TRBV30 and TRBJ2-2; 9 bases map to TRBD1. Germline loops: CDR1 GTSNPN, CDR2 SVGIG (reference sequence). CDR3 size: 15 residues. V trimming: 0 bases; J trimming: 4 bases; junction bases outside the gene matches: 3. The CDR3 sequence: CAWSVQGASTGELFF. The DNA of the CDR3 is TGTGCCTGGAGTGTACAGGGGGCGAGCACCGGGGAGCTGTTTTTT.

This clone appeared once. The chain has TRBV4-1 and TRBJ2-3; D gene ambiguous. This CDR3 has 12 amino acids. Looked up from germline, CDR1 is MGHRA and CDR2 is YSYEKL. The V end lost 3 bases, the J end lost 5 bases, and 6 bases lay between the germline ends. This CDR3 reads CASSQPLDTQYF. The CDR3 DNA is TGCGCCAGCAGCCAGCCCCTAGATACGCAGTATTTT.

CDR3: CASSSPGTAYQPQHF. The CDR3 DNA sequence: TGTGCCAGCAGTAGCCCCGGGACAGCTTATCAGCCCCAGCATTTT. The rearrangement uses TRBV28 and TRBJ1-5, with TRBD1 identical over 7 bases. The CDR3 is 15 amino acids. Germline-derived CDR1 and CDR2 are MDHEN and SYDVKM. V was clipped by 5 bases and J by 5 bases; unmatched bases: 9.

This sequence joins TRBV2 and TRBJ2-3; D is unresolved. The ends were cut back, 2 bases at V and 10 bases at J, with 7 bases in the middle. CDR3 length: 11 residues. Germline V gene sequence: CDR1 SNHLY, CDR2 FYNNEI. CDR3 residues: CASSEREAQYF. The CDR3 DNA reads as TGTGCCAGCAGTGAAAGAGAGGCGCAGTATTTT. The full variable domain, its missing parts supplied by reference TRBV2 and TRBJ2-3, is EPEVTQTPSHQVTQMGQEVILRCVPISNHLYFYWYRQILGQKVEFLVSFYNNEISEKSEIFDDQFSVERPDGSNFTLKIRSTKLEDSAMYFCASSEREAQYFGPGTRLTVL.

This rearrangement joins TRBV9 to TRBJ1-3; TRBD1 aligns across 10 bases. The V gene's germline CDR1 is SGDLS and CDR2 YYNGEE. The CDR3 runs to 18 residues. Losses at the gene ends were 3 bases for V and 6 bases for J; bases not matched to a gene: 15. The CDR3 protein is CASSGEPGGTGVKNTIYF. CDR3 in DNA: TGTGCCAGCAGCGGCGAACCTGGAGGGACAGGGGTTAAAAACACCATATATTTT. Full variable domain (rest looked up from reference TRBV9 and TRBJ1-3): DSGVTQTPKHLITATGQRVTLRCSPRSGDLSVYWYQQSLDQGLQFLIQYYNGEERAKGNILERFSAQQFPDLHSELNLSSLELGDSALYFCASSGEPGGTGVKNTIYFGEGSWLTVV.

The J gene is TRBJ2-5, the V gene TRBV7-8; 10 bases are a match to TRBD1. The germline gives CDR1 SGHVS, CDR2 FQNEAQ. J gave up 2 bases and V 5 bases, and 5 bases lay outside the gene matches. The length of the CDR3 is 15 residues. CDR3 DNA: TGTGCCAGCAGCATACCGGGACAGGGGCAAGAGACCCAGTACTTC. It encodes CASSIPGQGQETQYF.

The J gene is TRBJ1-4, the V gene TRBV5-1; 9 nucleotides match TRBD1. This CDR3 region has 14 residues. The V gene's germline CDR1 is SGHRS and CDR2 YFSETQ. Trimming took 2 bases from V and 6 from J; bases not matched to a gene: 2. The CDR3 bases are TGCGCCAGCAGCTTAGGGACAGGGTATGAAAAACTGTTTTTT. It specifies CASSLGTGYEKLFF.

Only one count was recorded for this clone. CDR3 in amino acids: CASSLGTGFGNTIYF. DNA of the CDR3: TGTGCCAGCAGCTTAGGCACAGGGTTCGGAAACACCATATATTTT. The chain combines TRBV7-2 with TRBJ1-3; perhaps TRBD1 as D (6 bases). CDR1 is SGHTA, CDR2 FQGNSA, per germline. This CDR3 has 15 residues. Trimming left V 1 base short and J 4 bases short, with 11 bases between.

The chain combines TRBV6-1 with TRBJ2-3; 7 nucleotides align to TRBD2. Germline values: CDR1 MNHNS, CDR2 SASEGT. J gave up 9 bases and V 8 bases, and 11 bases lay outside the gene matches. The CDR3 totals 13 residues. CDR3 sequence (DNA): TGTGCCAGCGGTCTGAGCGGGGTGGAAACGCAGTATTTT. Protein sequence: CASGLSGVETQYF.

The V gene is TRBV7-2, the J gene TRBJ2-1; D possibly matches TRBD1 or TRBD2 (6 bases each). Germline V gene data show CDR1 as SGHTA and CDR2 as FQGNSA. Trimming took 5 bases from V and 11 from J, leaving 25 bases between them. This CDR3 comprises 16 residues. Here the CDR3 reads CASSLPGGRFGKKQFF. The CDR3 DNA reads as TGTGCCAGCAGCCTACCTGGGGGGCGGTTTGGCAAAAAGCAGTTCTTC.

The chain has TRBV5-1 and TRBJ2-7, with 8 nucleotides matching TRBD1. Per germline, CDR1 SGHRS and CDR2 YFSETQ. V lost 3 bases, J lost 0 bases, and 2 bases stayed unmatched. This CDR3 contains 14 residues. The CDR3 sequence is CASSSTGASYEQYF. The CDR3 coding sequence is TGCGCCAGCAGCTCGACAGGGGCCTCCTACGAGCAGTACTTC. The whole variable domain, filled in from reference TRBV5-1 and TRBJ2-7, reads KAGVTQTPRYLIKTRGQQVTLSCSPISGHRSVSWYQQTPGQGLQFLFEYFSETQRNKGNFPGRFSGRQFSNSRSEMNVSTLELGDSALYLCASSSTGASYEQYFGPGTRLTVT.

The CDR3 is CASRLAGGPHSYNEQFF. CDR3 in DNA: TGTGCCAGCAGACTAGCGGGAGGGCCCCACTCCTACAATGAGCAGTTCTTC. The chain couples TRBV7-3 to TRBJ2-1; TRBD2 agrees at 13 bases. V dropped 6 bases and J dropped 0; count of bases not matched to a gene: 5. There are 17 residues in the CDR3. Germline CDR1 reads SGHTA; CDR2 reads FQGTGA.

As regards this clone: A read error may account for a junction end that differs from germline. The chain employs TRBV3-1 (or the pseudogene TRBV3-2) and TRBJ1-2; D not resolved. The CDR3 is 8 residues long. Germline V CDR1 and CDR2: LGHDT, YNNKEL (reference sequence). The CDR3 DNA follows: TGTGCCAGCAGCCAGAGGGTCTTC. The encoded protein is CASSQRVF.

The chain uses TRBV30 and TRBJ2-1, with D perhaps TRBD1 or TRBD2 (7 bases each). This CDR3 is 14 amino acids long. The germline V gene has CDR1 GTSNPN and CDR2 SVGIG (reference sequence). Trimming shortened V by 0 bases and J by 8 bases, and 14 bases separated the two germline ends. CDR3 sequence reads: CAWSVLQGGDEQFF. The CDR3 nucleotides read TGTGCCTGGAGTGTACTGCAGGGGGGGGATGAGCAGTTCTTC. Based on the CDR3 plus reference TRBV30 and TRBJ2-1, the full variable domain is SQTIHQWPATLVQPVGSPLSLECTVEGTSNPNLYWYRQAAGRGLQLLFYSVGIGQISSEVPQNLSASRPQDRQFILSSKKLLLSDSGFYLCAWSVLQGGDEQFFGPGTRLTVL.

The rearrangement links TRBV2 to TRBJ2-7; 15 bases line up with TRBD2. V lost 5 bases to trimming and J lost 3 bases; unmatched junction nucleotides: 5. The germline V gene encodes CDR1 SNHLY and CDR2 FYNNEI. This CDR3 comprises 16 residues. CDR3 nucleotides: TGTGCCAGCAGTCCGGGACTAGCGGGAGGAAACTACGAGCAGTACTTC. Amino acid sequence: CASSPGLAGGNYEQYF.

The V gene is TRBV21-1, the J gene TRBJ2-7; the D segment call TRBD2 is taken from the table without a DNA check. TRBV21-1 is a known pseudogene. The CDR3 consists of 13 residues. The CDR3 reads CASSPRIYYEQYF. For the CDR3, the DNA is TGTGCCAGCAGCCCTCGTATCTACTACGAGCAGTACTTC.

The V and J genes are TRBV2 and TRBJ2-2, with 9 bases matching TRBD1. CDR3 length: 15 residues. Germline CDR1 and CDR2: SNHLY and FYNNEI. The trim removed 2 bases at V and 5 bases at J, leaving 3 bases unmatched. CDR3 nucleotides: TGTGCCAGCAGTGAAAGGACAGGGGTGACCGGGGAGCTGTTTTTT. It encodes CASSERTGVTGELFF.

The V call is TRBV6-1, the J call TRBJ1-2; a possible D gene is TRBD1 (6 bases). Trimming took 7 bases from V and 4 from J, leaving 7 bases between them. The length of the CDR3 is 11 residues. CDR1 is MNHNS, CDR2 SASEGT, per germline. The CDR3 DNA reads TGTGCCAGCAAGGGGGGCTATGGCTACACCTTC. Protein sequence: CASKGGYGYTF.

This chain links TRBV10-3 with TRBJ2-7; D uncertain. This CDR3 spans 15 amino acids. V lost 11 bases to trimming and J lost 5 bases, with 25 bases between them. Germline V gene data show CDR1 as ENHRY and CDR2 as SYGVKD. CDR3 DNA sequence: TGTGCCGTTGGTTCGGACCTGAGAAGTTACGACGAGCAGTACTTC. The encoded protein is CAVGSDLRSYDEQYF.